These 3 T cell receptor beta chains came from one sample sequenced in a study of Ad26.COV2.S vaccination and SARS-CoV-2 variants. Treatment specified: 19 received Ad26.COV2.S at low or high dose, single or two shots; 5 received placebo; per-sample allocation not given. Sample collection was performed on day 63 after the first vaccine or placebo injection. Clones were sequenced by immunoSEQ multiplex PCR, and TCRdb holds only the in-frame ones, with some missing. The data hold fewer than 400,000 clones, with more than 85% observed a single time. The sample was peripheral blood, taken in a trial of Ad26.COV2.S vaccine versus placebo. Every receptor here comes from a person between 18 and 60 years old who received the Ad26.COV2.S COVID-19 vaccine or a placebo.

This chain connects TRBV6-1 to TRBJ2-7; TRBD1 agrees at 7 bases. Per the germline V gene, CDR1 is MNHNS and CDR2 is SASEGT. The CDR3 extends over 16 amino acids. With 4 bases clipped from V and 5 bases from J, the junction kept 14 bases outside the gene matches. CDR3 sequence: CASSAGRVQGTHEQYF. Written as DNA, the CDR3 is TGTGCCAGCAGTGCGGGAAGGGTACAGGGGACGCACGAGCAGTACTTC.

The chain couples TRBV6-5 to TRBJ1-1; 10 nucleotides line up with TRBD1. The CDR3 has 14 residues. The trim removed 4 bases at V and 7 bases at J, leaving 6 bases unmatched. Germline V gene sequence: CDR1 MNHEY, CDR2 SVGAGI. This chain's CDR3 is CASSLGQGGNEAFF. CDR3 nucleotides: TGTGCCAGCAGTTTAGGACAGGGGGGGAATGAAGCTTTCTTT.

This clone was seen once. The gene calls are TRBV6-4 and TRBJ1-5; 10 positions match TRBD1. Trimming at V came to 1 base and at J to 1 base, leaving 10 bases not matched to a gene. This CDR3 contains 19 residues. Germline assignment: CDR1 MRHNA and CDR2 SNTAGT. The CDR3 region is CASSDCRDRGRRSNQPQHF. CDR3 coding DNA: TGTGCCAGCAGTGACTGCCGAGACAGGGGGCGTAGGAGCAATCAGCCCCAGCATTTT.